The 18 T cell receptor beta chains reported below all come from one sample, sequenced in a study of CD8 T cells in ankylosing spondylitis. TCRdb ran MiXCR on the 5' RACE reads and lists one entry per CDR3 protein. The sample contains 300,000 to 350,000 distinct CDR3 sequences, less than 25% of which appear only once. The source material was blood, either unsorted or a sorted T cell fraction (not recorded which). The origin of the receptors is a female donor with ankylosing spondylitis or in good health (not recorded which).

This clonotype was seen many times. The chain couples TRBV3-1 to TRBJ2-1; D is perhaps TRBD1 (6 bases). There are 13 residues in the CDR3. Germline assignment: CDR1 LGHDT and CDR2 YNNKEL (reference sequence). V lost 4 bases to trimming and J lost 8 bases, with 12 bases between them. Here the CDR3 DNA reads TGTGCCAGCAGCCGACAGGCTAGCCATGAGCAGTTCTTC. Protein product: CASSRQASHEQFF.

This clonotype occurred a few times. CDR3: CASSSTGTTYEQYF. DNA for the CDR3: TGTGCCAGCAGCTCCACCGGGACGACATACGAGCAGTACTTC. This chain joins TRBV7-9 and TRBJ2-7; TRBD1 or TRBD2 may be the D gene (5 bases each). From germline, CDR1 is SEHNR and CDR2 FQNEAQ (reference sequence). The V end lost 4 bases, the J end lost 4 bases, and 14 bases lay between the germline ends. The CDR3 sequence is 14 residues long.

The CDR3 nucleotides are TGCGCCAGCAGCCAAGAAGGTAGCGGGAGAGGGGGTGAGCAGTTCTTC. Translation: CASSQEGSGRGGEQFF. The J gene is TRBJ2-1, the V gene TRBV4-1, with TRBD2 matching 9 bases. There are 16 residues in the CDR3. Unmatched junction bases numbered 9, after V lost 0 bases and J lost 9 bases. Germline V gene data show CDR1 as MGHRA and CDR2 as YSYEKL.

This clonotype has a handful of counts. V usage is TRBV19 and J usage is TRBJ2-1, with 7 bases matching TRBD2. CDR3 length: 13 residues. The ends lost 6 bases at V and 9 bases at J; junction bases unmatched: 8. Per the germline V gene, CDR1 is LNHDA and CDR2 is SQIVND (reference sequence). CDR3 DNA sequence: TGTGCCAGTAGACCAACTAGCGTGGGTGAGCAGTTCTTC. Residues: CASRPTSVGEQFF.

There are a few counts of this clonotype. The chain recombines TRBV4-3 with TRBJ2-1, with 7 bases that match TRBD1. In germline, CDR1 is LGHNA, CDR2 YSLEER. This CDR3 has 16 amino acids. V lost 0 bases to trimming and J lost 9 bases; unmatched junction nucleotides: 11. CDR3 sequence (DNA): TGCGCCAGCAGCCAAGAGGGGGACAGCCGTACGCGTGAGCAGTTCTTC. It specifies CASSQEGDSRTREQFF.

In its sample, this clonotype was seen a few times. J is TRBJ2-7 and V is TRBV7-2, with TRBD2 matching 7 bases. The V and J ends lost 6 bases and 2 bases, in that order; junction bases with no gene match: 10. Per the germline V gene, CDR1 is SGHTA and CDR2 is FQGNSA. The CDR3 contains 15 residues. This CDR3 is CASSSGLVETYEQYF. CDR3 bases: TGTGCCAGCAGTTCCGGACTAGTTGAAACCTACGAGCAGTACTTC.

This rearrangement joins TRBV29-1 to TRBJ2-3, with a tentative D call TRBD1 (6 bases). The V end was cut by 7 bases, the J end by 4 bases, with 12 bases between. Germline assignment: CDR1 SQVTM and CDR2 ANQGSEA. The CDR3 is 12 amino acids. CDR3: CSGGQMADTQYF. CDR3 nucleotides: TGCAGCGGCGGACAGATGGCAGATACGCAGTATTTT.

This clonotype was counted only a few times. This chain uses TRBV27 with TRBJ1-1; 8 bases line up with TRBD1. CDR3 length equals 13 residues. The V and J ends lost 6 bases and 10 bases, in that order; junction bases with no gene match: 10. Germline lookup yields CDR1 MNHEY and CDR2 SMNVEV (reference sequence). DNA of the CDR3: TGTGCCAGCAGATTAAACCAGGGGGCGGCAGCTTTCTTT. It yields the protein CASRLNQGAAAFF.

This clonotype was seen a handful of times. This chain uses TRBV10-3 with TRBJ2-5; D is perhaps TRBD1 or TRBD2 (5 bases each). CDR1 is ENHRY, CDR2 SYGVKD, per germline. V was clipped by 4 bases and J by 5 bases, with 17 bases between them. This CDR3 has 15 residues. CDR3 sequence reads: CAISGGRGSLETQYF. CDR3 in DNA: TGTGCCATCAGTGGGGGACGAGGGTCCCTTGAGACCCAGTACTTC.

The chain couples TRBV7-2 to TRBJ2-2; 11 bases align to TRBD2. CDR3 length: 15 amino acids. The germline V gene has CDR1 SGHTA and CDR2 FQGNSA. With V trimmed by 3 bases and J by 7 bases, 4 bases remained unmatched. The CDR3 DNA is TGTGCCAGCAGCTTTAGCGGGAGGGCCGTCGGGGAGCTGTTTTTT. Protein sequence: CASSFSGRAVGELFF.

CDR3 sequence: CASSVQGFYNEQFF. The CDR3 nucleotides are TGTGCCAGCAGTGTACAGGGGTTTTACAATGAGCAGTTCTTC. The genes are TRBV6-1 and TRBJ2-1; 7 bases align to TRBD1. Trimming took 4 bases from V and 4 from J; bases not matched to a gene: 4. Per germline, CDR1 MNHNS and CDR2 SASEGT. This CDR3 is 14 amino acids long.

The DNA of the CDR3 is TGTGCCAGCAGCGATCTAGCGGGAGTGGGAGAGACCCAGTACTTC. Its translation: CASSDLAGVGETQYF. This chain links TRBV6-2 or TRBV6-3 with TRBJ2-5, with 10 positions matching TRBD2. J gave up 4 bases and V 6 bases, and 8 bases lay outside the gene matches. The CDR3 is 15 residues long. Per germline, CDR1 MNHEY and CDR2 SVGEGT.

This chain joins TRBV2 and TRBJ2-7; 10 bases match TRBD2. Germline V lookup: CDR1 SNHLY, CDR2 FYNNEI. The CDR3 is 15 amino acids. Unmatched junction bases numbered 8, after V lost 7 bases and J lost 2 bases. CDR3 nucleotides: TGTGCCAGCATCTACGGGCTAGCGGGGGCCTACGAGCAGTACTTC. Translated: CASIYGLAGAYEQYF.

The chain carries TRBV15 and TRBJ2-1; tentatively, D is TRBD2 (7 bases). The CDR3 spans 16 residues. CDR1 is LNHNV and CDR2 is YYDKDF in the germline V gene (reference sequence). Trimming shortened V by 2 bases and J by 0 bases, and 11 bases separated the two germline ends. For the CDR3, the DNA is TGTGCCACCAGCAGAAGGGGGGGGCGCTCCTACAATGAGCAGTTCTTC. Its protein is CATSRRGGRSYNEQFF.

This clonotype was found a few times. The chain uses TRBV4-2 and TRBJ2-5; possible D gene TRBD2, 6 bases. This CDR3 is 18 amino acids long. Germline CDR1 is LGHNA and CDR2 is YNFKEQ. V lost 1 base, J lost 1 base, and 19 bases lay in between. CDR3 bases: TGTGCCAGCAGCCAAGCCGGAGGTAGCGGTAACGTCCAAGAGACCCAGTACTTC. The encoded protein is CASSQAGGSGNVQETQYF.

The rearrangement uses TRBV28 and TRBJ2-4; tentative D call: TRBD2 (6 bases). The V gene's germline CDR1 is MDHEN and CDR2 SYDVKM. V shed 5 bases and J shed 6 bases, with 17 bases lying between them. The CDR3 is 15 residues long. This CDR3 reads CASSPARFGRNIQYF. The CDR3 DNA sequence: TGTGCCAGCAGTCCTGCGAGGTTCGGGAGAAACATTCAGTACTTC.

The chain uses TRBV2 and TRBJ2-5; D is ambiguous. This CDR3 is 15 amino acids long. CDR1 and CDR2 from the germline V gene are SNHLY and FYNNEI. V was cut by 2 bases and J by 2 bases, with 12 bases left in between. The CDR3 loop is CASSEIGAGQETQYF. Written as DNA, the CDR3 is TGTGCCAGCAGTGAAATTGGCGCCGGGCAAGAGACCCAGTACTTC.

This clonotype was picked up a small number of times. The CDR3 reads CASSVAPNEGEQFF. CDR3 DNA: TGTGCCAGCAGCGTAGCCCCCAACGAGGGGGAGCAGTTCTTC. This rearrangement joins TRBV9 to TRBJ2-1; D is perhaps TRBD1 or TRBD2 (5 bases each). Germline values: CDR1 SGDLS, CDR2 YYNGEE. V shed 0 bases and J shed 10 bases, with 14 bases lying between them. This CDR3 is built from 14 residues. Complete variable domain (other parts from reference TRBV9 and TRBJ2-1): DSGVTQTPKHLITATGQRVTLRCSPRSGDLSVYWYQQSLDQGLQFLIQYYNGEERAKGNILERFSAQQFPDLHSELNLSSLELGDSALYFCASSVAPNEGEQFFGPGTRLTVL.